This T cell receptor (beta chain) was obtained from a study of cytomegalovirus exposure and HLA in healthy donors. Germline V gene sequence: CDR1 SGHRS, CDR2 YFSETQ. The CDR3 covers 16 residues. Trimming removed 5 bases from V and 1 base from J; junction bases left unmatched: 8. As concerns this clone: Its antigen is not known.

Healthy bone marrow donors supplied every sample. 13 Jbeta primers and 60 Vbeta primers were used for the PCR. Assay: immunoSEQ multiplex PCR; the TCRdb copy retains only in-frame clones and omits some. The sample lists roughly 100,000 clones, around 75% seen once, with 2.5% to 3% in the top ten. General observations from the study: The authors later linked a missense DCLRE1C variant to TCR beta V- and J-gene trimming. Judged likely to be a sequencing artifact was a cluster of highly shared sequence variants.

This clonotype was obtained from a male donor in good health and CMV-seropositive. Sample: PBMCs. V and J are TRBV5-1 and TRBJ2-2, with 7 bases that match TRBD1. DNA for the CDR3: TGCGCCAGCAGGACGAGGGGGCCCCTGAACACCGGGGAGCTGTTTTTT. This encodes CASRTRGPLNTGELFF.